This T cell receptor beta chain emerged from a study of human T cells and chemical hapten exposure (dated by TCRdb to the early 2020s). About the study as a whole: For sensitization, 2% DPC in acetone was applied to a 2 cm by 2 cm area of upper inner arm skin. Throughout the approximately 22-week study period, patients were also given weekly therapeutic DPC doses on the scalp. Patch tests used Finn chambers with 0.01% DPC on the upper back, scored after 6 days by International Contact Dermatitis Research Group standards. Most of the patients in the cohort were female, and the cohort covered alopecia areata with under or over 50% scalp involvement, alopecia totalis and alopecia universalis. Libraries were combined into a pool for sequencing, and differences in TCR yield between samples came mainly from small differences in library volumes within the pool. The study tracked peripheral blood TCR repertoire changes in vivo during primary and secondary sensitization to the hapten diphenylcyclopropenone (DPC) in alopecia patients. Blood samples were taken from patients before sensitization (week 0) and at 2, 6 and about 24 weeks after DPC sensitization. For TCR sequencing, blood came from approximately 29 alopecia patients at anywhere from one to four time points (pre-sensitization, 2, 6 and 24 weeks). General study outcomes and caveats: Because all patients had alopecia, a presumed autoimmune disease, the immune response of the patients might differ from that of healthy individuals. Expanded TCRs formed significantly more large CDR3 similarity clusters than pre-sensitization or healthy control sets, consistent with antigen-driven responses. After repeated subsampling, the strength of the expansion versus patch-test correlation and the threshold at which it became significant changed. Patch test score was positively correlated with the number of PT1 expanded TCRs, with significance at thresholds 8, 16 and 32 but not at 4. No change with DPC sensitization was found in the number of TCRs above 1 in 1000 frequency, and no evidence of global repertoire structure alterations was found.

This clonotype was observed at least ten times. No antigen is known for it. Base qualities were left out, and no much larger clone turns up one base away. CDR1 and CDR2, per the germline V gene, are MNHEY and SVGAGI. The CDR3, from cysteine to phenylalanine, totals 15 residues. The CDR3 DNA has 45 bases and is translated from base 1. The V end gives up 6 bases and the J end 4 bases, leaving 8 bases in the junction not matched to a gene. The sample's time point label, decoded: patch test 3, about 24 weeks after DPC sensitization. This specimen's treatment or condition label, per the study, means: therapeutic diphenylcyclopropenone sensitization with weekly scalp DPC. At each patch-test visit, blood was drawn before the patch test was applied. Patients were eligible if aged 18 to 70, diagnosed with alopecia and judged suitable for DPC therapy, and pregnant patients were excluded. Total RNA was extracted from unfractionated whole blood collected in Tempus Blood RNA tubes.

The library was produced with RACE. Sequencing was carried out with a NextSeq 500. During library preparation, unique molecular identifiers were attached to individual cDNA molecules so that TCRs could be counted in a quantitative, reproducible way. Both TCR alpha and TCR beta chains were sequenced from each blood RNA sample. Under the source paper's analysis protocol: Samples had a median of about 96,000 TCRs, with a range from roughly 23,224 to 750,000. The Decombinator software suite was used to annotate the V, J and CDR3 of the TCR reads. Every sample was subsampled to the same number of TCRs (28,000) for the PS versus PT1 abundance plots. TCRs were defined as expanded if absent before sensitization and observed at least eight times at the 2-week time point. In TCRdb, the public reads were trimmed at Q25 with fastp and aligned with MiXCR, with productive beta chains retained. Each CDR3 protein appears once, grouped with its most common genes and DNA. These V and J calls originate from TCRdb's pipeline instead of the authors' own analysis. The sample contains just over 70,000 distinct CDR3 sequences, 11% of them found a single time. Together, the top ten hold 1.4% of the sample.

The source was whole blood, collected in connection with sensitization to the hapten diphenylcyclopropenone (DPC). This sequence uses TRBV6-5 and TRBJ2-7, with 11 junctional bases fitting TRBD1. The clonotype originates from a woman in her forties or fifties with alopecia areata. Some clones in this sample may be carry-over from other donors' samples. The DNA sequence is TGTGCCAGCAGCCCTACTGGGACAGGGGGTTACGAGCAGTACTTC. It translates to CASSPTGTGGYEQYF.